This T cell receptor (beta chain) was identified in a study of CD8 T cells in Susac syndrome. Random hexamers primed reverse transcription of about 0.5 to 1 ug RNA. From the immunoSEQ multiplex PCR reads, TCRdb called clonotypes with MiXCR, one entry per CDR3 protein. Of more than 75,000 distinct CDR3 sequences in the sample, just under 95% are singletons; the top ten hold roughly 0.32%. This clonotype was picked up one time. This receptor was obtained from a human donor in good health. The sequenced sample was CD8+ T cells from PBMCs.

CDR3 sequence (DNA): TGCAGCGTTGAATTGGGGACCGGGGAGCTGTTTTTT. It translates to CSVELGTGELFF. The J gene is TRBJ2-2, the V gene TRBV29-1; D not resolved. CDR3 length equals 12 residues. The germline CDR1 and CDR2 sequences are SQVTM and ANQGSEA. The V end lost 2 bases, the J end lost 5 bases, and 6 bases lay between the germline ends.